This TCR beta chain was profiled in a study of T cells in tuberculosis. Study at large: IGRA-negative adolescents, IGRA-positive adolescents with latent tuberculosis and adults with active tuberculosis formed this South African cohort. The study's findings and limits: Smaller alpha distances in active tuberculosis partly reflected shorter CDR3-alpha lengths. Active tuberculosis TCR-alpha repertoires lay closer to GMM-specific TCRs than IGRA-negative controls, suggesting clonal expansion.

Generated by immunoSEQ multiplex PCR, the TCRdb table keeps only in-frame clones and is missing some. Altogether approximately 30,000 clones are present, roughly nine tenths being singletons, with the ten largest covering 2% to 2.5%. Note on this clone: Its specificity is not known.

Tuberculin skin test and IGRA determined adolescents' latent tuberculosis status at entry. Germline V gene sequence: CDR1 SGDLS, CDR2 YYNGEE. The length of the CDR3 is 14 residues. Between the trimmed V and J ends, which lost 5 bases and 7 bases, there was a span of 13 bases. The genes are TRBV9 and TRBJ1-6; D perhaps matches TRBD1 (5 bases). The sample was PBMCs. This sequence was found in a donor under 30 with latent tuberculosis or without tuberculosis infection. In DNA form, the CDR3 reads TGTGCCAGCAGGTCCCAGGGTTCGAATTCACCCCTCCACTTT. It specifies CASRSQGSNSPLHF.